What follows are 29 T cell receptor beta chains derived from one specimen sequenced in a study of control samples from healthy donors and cancer patients. Sequencing was performed with immunoSEQ multiplex PCR; in TCRdb, only in-frame clones are kept and a portion is missing. The data contain roughly 150,000 clones, around 88% of them singletons. The sequenced sample was blood. The receptors were gathered from a man between 18 and 29 years old in good health.

The rearrangement joins TRBV6-2 or TRBV6-3 to TRBJ2-6, with D maybe TRBD2 (6 bases). CDR1 and CDR2 (germline): MNHEY, SVGEGT. The CDR3 covers 19 residues. Trimming removed 0 bases at V and 0 bases at J, with 15 bases between. As DNA, the CDR3 is TGTGCCAGCAGTTACTCAACGGGTCGGGGGTTCTCTGGGGCCAACGTCCTGACTTTC. Translating gives CASSYSTGRGFSGANVLTF.

The rearrangement links TRBV7-9 to TRBJ2-3; the D gene is possibly TRBD2 (6 bases). Trimming removed 5 bases at V and 0 bases at J, with 21 bases between. The germline V gene has CDR1 SEHNR and CDR2 FQNEAQ (reference sequence). This CDR3 is 18 amino acids long. Here the CDR3 reads CASSAGRRGLFSTDTQYF. The CDR3 nucleotides read TGTGCCAGCAGCGCCGGGAGAAGGGGCCTCTTCAGCACAGATACGCAGTATTTT.

J is TRBJ2-1 and V is TRBV30; D may be TRBD1 or TRBD2 (5 bases each). Per the germline V gene, CDR1 is GTSNPN and CDR2 is SVGIG (reference sequence). Trimming removed 3 bases from V and 4 bases from J, with 10 bases in between. This CDR3 contains 13 residues. The CDR3 DNA sequence: TGTGCCTGGAGCTGGGACCGATACAATGAGCAGTTCTTC. Protein product: CAWSWDRYNEQFF.

The V gene is TRBV5-1, the J gene TRBJ1-6, with D hard to call. Germline V gene data show CDR1 as SGHRS and CDR2 as YFSETQ. CDR3 length equals 15 residues. V was cut by 1 base and J by 7 bases, with 12 bases left in between. The CDR3 reads CASSLNSPDNSPLHF. Written as DNA, the CDR3 is TGCGCCAGCAGCTTGAACTCACCGGACAATTCACCCCTCCACTTT.

The gene calls are TRBV28 and TRBJ2-7; 8 nucleotides match TRBD1. CDR1 and CDR2 (germline): MDHEN, SYDVKM. The CDR3 is made up of 13 amino acids. V trimming: 10 bases; J trimming: 2 bases; junction bases outside the gene matches: 7. CDR3 DNA: TGTGCCATCCGAGGGACAGGTCCCTACGAGCAGTACTTC. Amino acid sequence: CAIRGTGPYEQYF.

CDR3 coding DNA: TGTGCCAGCAGCTCCCTTGGGAGAGAAAAACTGTTTTTT. Its protein is CASSSLGREKLFF. This chain connects TRBV9 to TRBJ1-4; no definite D call. CDR3 length equals 13 residues. V was shortened by 4 bases and J by 8 bases, with 12 bases between the two germline ends. The germline V gene encodes CDR1 SGDLS and CDR2 YYNGEE.

The CDR3 loop reads CASSQDPRTLAYGYTF. The CDR3 DNA follows: TGTGCCAGCAGCCAAGATCCCCGGACCCTCGCCTATGGCTACACCTTC. The chain uses TRBV3-1 (or the pseudogene TRBV3-2) and TRBJ1-2, with D unclear. The CDR3 is 16 residues long. V dropped 0 bases and J dropped 4 bases, with 15 bases sitting between them. Per germline, CDR1 LGHDT and CDR2 YNNKEL (reference sequence).

J is TRBJ2-5 and V is TRBV3-1 (or the pseudogene TRBV3-2); D remains unclear. The V gene's germline CDR1 is LGHDT and CDR2 YNNKEL (reference sequence). There are 12 residues in the CDR3. The V end lost 3 bases, the J end lost 5 bases, and 7 bases lay between the germline ends. This CDR3 reads CASSQSRETQYF. As DNA, the CDR3 is TGTGCCAGCAGCCAGTCGAGGGAGACCCAGTACTTC.

The gene calls are TRBV3-1 (or the pseudogene TRBV3-2) and TRBJ2-3; 8 nucleotides align to TRBD2. V lost 7 bases to trimming and J lost 2 bases; unmatched junction nucleotides: 5. The CDR3 loop spans 14 amino acids. The V gene's germline CDR1 is LGHDT and CDR2 YNNKEL (reference sequence). The CDR3 here is CASTLSGATDTQYF. CDR3 in DNA: TGTGCCAGCACCCTTAGCGGGGCCACAGATACGCAGTATTTT.

The rearrangement links TRBV7-3 to TRBJ1-5; no reliable D call. Trimming removed 0 bases at V and 5 bases at J, with 17 bases between. CDR1 and CDR2 from the germline V gene are SGHTA and FQGTGA. The CDR3 extends over 17 amino acids. CDR3 region: CASSLTCNSLVDQPQHF. In DNA, the CDR3 is TGTGCCAGCAGCTTAACGTGTAATTCCCTGGTGGATCAGCCCCAGCATTTT.

Comments on this clone: The sample carries other DNA sequences with the same CDR3. The chain has TRBV30 and TRBJ1-5, with D perhaps TRBD1 (5 bases). Germline CDR1 reads GTSNPN; CDR2 reads SVGIG (reference sequence). Between the trimmed V and J ends, which lost 2 bases and 1 base, there was a span of 6 bases. CDR3 length: 13 residues. The CDR3 protein is CAWSRDSNQPQHF. The CDR3, as DNA: TGTGCCTGGAGTCGGGACAGCAATCAGCCCCAGCATTTT.

This clone was observed once. The genes are TRBV11-2 and TRBJ2-5; a possible D gene is TRBD2 (7 bases). Trimming left V 0 bases short and J 6 bases short, with 20 bases between. Germline CDR1 and CDR2: SGHAT and FQNNGV. This CDR3 spans 17 amino acids. In DNA form, the CDR3 reads TGTGCCAGCAGCTTAGATCTTGTAGGGGGGGCAGAAAAGACCCAGTACTTC. Translating gives CASSLDLVGGAEKTQYF.

The gene calls are TRBV27 and TRBJ1-1; tentatively, D is TRBD1 (5 bases). Germline assignment: CDR1 MNHEY and CDR2 SMNVEV (reference sequence). V lost 4 bases, J lost 4 bases, and 10 bases lay in between. The CDR3 has 13 amino acids. The CDR3 protein is CASSWGTFTEAFF. Here the CDR3 DNA reads TGTGCCAGCAGTTGGGGGACGTTCACTGAAGCTTTCTTT.

The J gene is TRBJ1-1, the V gene TRBV28; D call uncertain. V was clipped by 5 bases and J by 7 bases, with 17 bases between them. The germline gives CDR1 MDHEN, CDR2 SYDVKM. This CDR3 region has 14 residues. The CDR3 nucleotides are TGTGCCAGCAGTACACCCCCGGACGGAAATGAAGCTTTCTTT. Its translation is CASSTPPDGNEAFF.

The chain recombines TRBV7-9 with TRBJ2-3; D unclear. This CDR3 comprises 16 residues. V was shortened by 5 bases and J by 4 bases, with 19 bases between the two germline ends. Germline CDR1 and CDR2: SEHNR and FQNEAQ (reference sequence). The CDR3, as DNA: TGTGCCAGCAGCCCCCAATTTGCGGATTTGGCAGATACGCAGTATTTT. It encodes CASSPQFADLADTQYF.

This clone was seen once. DNA of the CDR3: TGTGCCAGCAGTTACAACAGGGAAGGGACTGAAGCTTTCTTT. Translating gives CASSYNREGTEAFF. This sequence joins TRBV6-2 or TRBV6-3 and TRBJ1-1, with D possibly matching TRBD1 (6 bases). V lost 2 bases to trimming and J lost 5 bases, with 12 bases between them. The CDR3 has 14 amino acids. CDR1 MNHEY and CDR2 SVGEGT come from the germline V gene.

This clone was observed once. V usage is TRBV10-3 and J usage is TRBJ2-1; a possible D gene is TRBD1 (6 bases). CDR3 length: 12 residues. Trimming shortened V by 4 bases and J by 9 bases, and 10 bases separated the two germline ends. Germline CDR1 is ENHRY and CDR2 is SYGVKD. The CDR3: CAISAGQSEQFF. For the CDR3, the DNA is TGTGCCATCAGTGCCGGACAGAGTGAGCAGTTCTTC.

The rearrangement links TRBV7-8 to TRBJ1-2; possible D gene TRBD1, 6 bases. The CDR3 totals 19 residues. Germline loops: CDR1 SGHVS, CDR2 FQNEAQ. With 0 bases removed from V and 3 bases from J, the gap between germline ends came to 23 bases. This CDR3 reads CASSLAGQGSLKVYYGYTF. Written as DNA, the CDR3 is TGTGCCAGCAGCTTAGCAGGGCAGGGGAGTCTTAAAGTTTACTATGGCTACACCTTC.

The chain employs TRBV20-1 and TRBJ2-7; possibly TRBD1 for D (5 bases). Trimming shortened V by 3 bases and J by 3 bases, and 15 bases separated the two germline ends. The CDR3 is 14 amino acids. Germline CDR1 and CDR2: DFQATT and SNEGSKA (reference sequence). In DNA, the CDR3 is TGCAGTGCTAGTTCTGGGGCAATTAGCTACGAGCAGTACTTC. It yields the protein CSASSGAISYEQYF.

J is TRBJ2-3 and V is TRBV29-1; possible D gene TRBD2, 7 bases. From germline, CDR1 is SQVTM and CDR2 ANQGSEA. V lost 4 bases, J lost 3 bases, and 11 bases lay in between. This CDR3 region has 13 residues. The CDR3 region has the DNA TGCAGCGTTGTGGGGGGGGCAACAGATACGCAGTATTTT. Its protein is CSVVGGATDTQYF.

The V gene is TRBV9, the J gene TRBJ2-2, with 8 nucleotides matching TRBD2. Germline V CDR1 and CDR2: SGDLS, YYNGEE. The V gene end was trimmed by 0 bases and the J gene end by 4 bases; junction bases not matched to a gene: 11. CDR3 length equals 18 residues. CDR3 residues: CASSVASSGGLSTGELFF. In DNA, the CDR3 is TGTGCCAGCAGCGTAGCTTCGTCGGGGGGGCTGTCCACCGGGGAGCTGTTTTTT.

About this clone: A junction boundary mismatches the germline segment, possibly from a read error. As DNA, the CDR3 is TGTGCCAGCAGATTAAAGGTGGCGGGCCACGGACAGGTGGGTTTGAACACTGAAGCTTTCTTT. This codes for CASRLKVAGHGQVGLNTEAFF. The chain combines TRBV7-3 with TRBJ1-1, with 7 bases that match TRBD1. The germline V gene has CDR1 SGHTA and CDR2 FQGTGA. This CDR3 is built from 21 residues. The full variable domain, in which reference TRBV7-3 and TRBJ1-1 provide the parts outside the CDR3, is GAGVSQTPSNKVTEKGKYVELRCDPISGHTALYWYRQSLGQGPEFLIYFQGTGAADDSGLPNDRFFAVRPEGSVSTLKIQRTERGDSAVYLCASRLKVAGHGQVGLNTEAFFGQGTRLTVV.

This chain connects TRBV27 to TRBJ2-1; D perhaps matches TRBD2 (7 bases). CDR1 is MNHEY, CDR2 SMNVEV, per germline (reference sequence). CDR3 length equals 15 residues. V lost 8 bases and J 7 bases, leaving 21 bases between the germline ends. The CDR3 coding sequence is TGTGCCAGCCCTCGTTGGGGGGGGGCCGGGAATGAGCAGTTCTTC. Amino acid sequence: CASPRWGGAGNEQFF.

V is TRBV7-3 and J is TRBJ2-5; TRBD2 aligns across 8 bases. The germline V gene has CDR1 SGHTA and CDR2 FQGTGA. Trimming cost V 3 bases and J 3 bases; bases outside gene matches: 6. The CDR3 length is 15 residues. The CDR3 nucleotides read TGTGCCAGCAGCTTGGTAGCGGGGTCGGAAGAGACCCAGTACTTC. The encoded protein is CASSLVAGSEETQYF.

The chain couples TRBV27 to TRBJ1-5; TRBD1 is a possible D gene (6 bases). V dropped 4 bases and J dropped 7 bases, with 8 bases sitting between them. The CDR3 has 12 residues. CDR1 and CDR2 (germline): MNHEY, SMNVEV (reference sequence). DNA for the CDR3: TGTGCCAGCAGTTCCAGGGGCCAGCCCCAGCATTTT. This sequence encodes CASSSRGQPQHF.

This chain uses TRBV19 with TRBJ1-2, with D maybe TRBD1 (5 bases). Germline V CDR1 and CDR2: LNHDA, SQIVND (reference sequence). Trimming shortened V by 0 bases and J by 4 bases, and 15 bases separated the two germline ends. This CDR3 spans 16 amino acids. DNA of the CDR3: TGTGCCAGTAGTATAGATCGTGAGACAGCTCGCTATGGCTACACCTTC. This codes for CASSIDRETARYGYTF.

This sequence joins TRBV7-9 and TRBJ1-3; 8 bases match TRBD1. The length of the CDR3 is 14 residues. The J segment lost 1 base and the V segment lost 4 bases, leaving 0 bases of the junction unmatched. CDR1 is SEHNR, CDR2 FQNEAQ, per germline (reference sequence). CDR3 nucleotide sequence: TGTGCCAGCAGCTGGACAGGGTCTGGAAACACCATATATTTT. This sequence encodes CASSWTGSGNTIYF.

The chain joins TRBV10-3 to TRBJ2-1; 7 bases are shared with TRBD1. There are 14 residues in the CDR3. The V and J ends lost 7 bases and 4 bases, in that order; junction bases with no gene match: 7. Germline-derived CDR1 and CDR2 are ENHRY and SYGVKD. CDR3 nucleotides: TGTGCCATCAAAGTTGGGACAGCTTACAATGAGCAGTTCTTC. Protein: CAIKVGTAYNEQFF.

The chain is built from TRBV19 and TRBJ1-2; 7 bases are shared with TRBD1. The V gene's germline CDR1 is LNHDA and CDR2 SQIVND (reference sequence). There are 14 residues in the CDR3. Unmatched junction bases numbered 9, after V lost 7 bases and J lost 4 bases. The CDR3 DNA reads as TGTGCCAGTAACCCAGACAGGGCTCTCTATGGCTACACCTTC. Its translation is CASNPDRALYGYTF.